This T cell receptor beta chain was observed in a study of blood T cell repertoires in COVID-19. Looking at the study overall: The cDNA or gDNA used as material had been derived from T cells, B-cell-depleted T cells, or PBMCs.

Data came from immunoSEQ multiplex PCR; TCRdb stores just in-frame clones and leaves some out. This sample carries 65,000 or so clones, under 80% of them seen once, and the ten largest clones take approximately 50%. The receptor comes from a woman aged 55-70 years who had been exposed to COVID-19. The sequenced sample consisted of PBMCs or T cells enriched from blood (not recorded which).

The CDR3 sequence is CAWSVTPDRGSPLHF. CDR3 DNA sequence: TGTGCCTGGAGTGTAACCCCGGACAGGGGTTCACCCCTCCACTTT. The J gene is TRBJ1-6, the V gene TRBV30, with TRBD1 identical over 9 bases. This CDR3 has 15 amino acids. In germline, CDR1 is GTSNPN, CDR2 SVGIG (reference sequence). After removal of 0 bases from V and 9 bases from J, the junction contained 6 bases not matched to a gene.